This TCR beta chain was found in a study of technical replicates of blood from several donors. Libraries were prepared by immunoSEQ multiplex PCR; TCRdb keeps only in-frame clonotypes and omits some of them. Counted here are some 70,000 clones, roughly 95% occurring once; the ten biggest clones make up about 0.22%. Germline CDR1 SGHRS, CDR2 YFSETQ. J gave up 4 bases and V 4 bases, and 13 bases lay outside the gene matches. The CDR3 extends over 16 amino acids. V is TRBV5-1 and J is TRBJ1-2, with 7 bases fitting TRBD1. This TCR was sampled from a human donor in good health. The material sequenced was T cells isolated from PBMCs. The CDR3 loop reads CASSPEPGQLFYGYTF. CDR3 DNA sequence: TGCGCCAGCAGCCCGGAACCGGGACAGCTTTTCTATGGCTACACCTTC.